The 18 T cell receptor beta chains reported below all come from one sample, sequenced in a study of blood T cell repertoires in COVID-19. Method: immunoSEQ multiplex PCR; TCRdb's copy keeps in-frame clones and lacks some. This sample has hundreds of thousands of clones; roughly four fifths occur once, and the top ten carry around 12%. Input material: peripheral blood. These receptors were collected from a woman between 55 and 75 years old with active or convalescent COVID-19.

The chain has TRBV10-3 and TRBJ2-7; 8 bases are a match to TRBD1. Germline lookup yields CDR1 ENHRY and CDR2 SYGVKD. Unmatched junction bases numbered 5, after V lost 4 bases and J lost 6 bases. The CDR3 has 13 amino acids. CDR3: CAISGGQGVEQYF. The CDR3 coding sequence is TGTGCCATCAGTGGTGGACAGGGAGTCGAGCAGTACTTC.

The CDR3 protein is CASSLRQGGYTF. The CDR3 coding sequence is TGTGCCAGCAGCCTCCGACAGGGTGGTTACACCTTC. The chain recombines TRBV21-1 with TRBJ1-2; the D call of TRBD1 is as the table states it, not checked on the DNA. TRBV21-1 is termed a pseudogene. CDR3 length: 12 residues.

This chain connects TRBV30 to TRBJ1-4, with D uncertain. The CDR3 is made up of 13 amino acids. Trimming took off 3 bases at V and 8 bases at J, with 13 bases between the two ends. The germline CDR1 and CDR2 sequences are GTSNPN and SVGIG (reference sequence). The CDR3 DNA reads as TGTGCCTGGAGCTTTCTAGCCCCGGAAAAACTGTTTTTT. It is translated as CAWSFLAPEKLFF.

V and J are TRBV6-2 or TRBV6-3 and TRBJ2-2; D is possibly TRBD2 (6 bases). V dropped 4 bases and J dropped 4 bases, with 16 bases sitting between them. Per the germline V gene, CDR1 is MNHEY and CDR2 is SVGEGT. CDR3 size: 16 residues. The CDR3 region has the DNA TGTGCCAGCAGTTTCGTTCGGGCGGGGAGCACCGGGGAGCTGTTTTTT. Translating gives CASSFVRAGSTGELFF.

This chain uses TRBV30 with TRBJ2-1, with 8 bases fitting TRBD2. Per germline, CDR1 GTSNPN and CDR2 SVGIG (reference sequence). J gave up 2 bases and V 4 bases, and 4 bases lay outside the gene matches. CDR3 size: 14 residues. The CDR3 sequence is CAWTRGGTYNEQFF. In nucleotides, the CDR3 is TGTGCCTGGACCCGGGGGGGGACCTACAATGAGCAGTTCTTC.

V is TRBV28 and J is TRBJ2-5, with D possibly TRBD2 on 6 matching bases. The V gene lost 4 bases and the J gene lost 5 bases, with 11 bases spanning the gap. The CDR3 totals 13 residues. Per germline, CDR1 MDHEN and CDR2 SYDVKM. The CDR3 here is CASSSGVAETQYF. In nucleotides, the CDR3 is TGTGCCAGCAGTTCGGGGGTGGCGGAGACCCAGTACTTC.

The V and J genes are TRBV5-4 and TRBJ1-3; possibly TRBD1 for D (6 bases). Germline CDR1 is SGHNT and CDR2 is YYREEE (reference sequence). Trimming took off 3 bases at V and 4 bases at J, with 8 bases between the two ends. The CDR3 runs to 13 residues. CDR3 nucleotides: TGTGCCAGCAGCTCGGGACAAGGAAACACCATATATTTT. Translating gives CASSSGQGNTIYF.

The chain uses TRBV7-9 and TRBJ2-6; a possible D gene is TRBD1 (5 bases). The CDR3 is made up of 15 amino acids. In germline, CDR1 is SEHNR, CDR2 FQNEAQ (reference sequence). V was cut by 3 bases and J by 3 bases, with 9 bases left in between. For the CDR3, the DNA is TGTGCCAGCAGCTTTCCAGGGTATGGGGCCAACGTCCTGACTTTC. It is translated as CASSFPGYGANVLTF.

CDR3 sequence reads: CASSSARQGGGTEAFF. CDR3 sequence (DNA): TGCGCCAGCAGCTCAGCCCGACAGGGAGGAGGGACTGAAGCTTTCTTT. The gene calls are TRBV5-1 and TRBJ1-1; 7 positions match TRBD1. Trimming cost V 3 bases and J 5 bases; bases outside gene matches: 13. CDR1 is SGHRS and CDR2 is YFSETQ in the germline V gene. This CDR3 spans 16 amino acids. The full variable domain, in which reference TRBV5-1 and TRBJ1-1 provide the parts outside the CDR3, is KAGVTQTPRYLIKTRGQQVTLSCSPISGHRSVSWYQQTPGQGLQFLFEYFSETQRNKGNFPGRFSGRQFSNSRSEMNVSTLELGDSALYLCASSSARQGGGTEAFFGQGTRLTVV.

The chain carries TRBV6-5 and TRBJ1-2, with a weak D call TRBD1 (5 bases). This CDR3 has 12 residues. Between the trimmed V and J ends, which lost 6 bases and 3 bases, there was a span of 8 bases. Germline lookup yields CDR1 MNHEY and CDR2 SVGAGI. DNA for the CDR3: TGTGCCAGCAGAGGGGATGACTATGGCTACACCTTC. This gives the protein CASRGDDYGYTF.

The chain recombines TRBV4-1 with TRBJ2-3; 9 nucleotides match TRBD1. Per germline, CDR1 MGHRA and CDR2 YSYEKL. The J segment lost 1 base and the V segment lost 1 base, leaving 6 bases of the junction unmatched. The length of the CDR3 is 17 residues. The CDR3 DNA sequence: TGCGCCAGCAGCCAAGGGACAGGGGCCTGGGGCACAGATACGCAGTATTTT. It yields the protein CASSQGTGAWGTDTQYF.

In its sample, this clone was seen once. The chain has TRBV7-9 and TRBJ2-3, with 9 bases aligning to TRBD2. CDR3 length equals 14 residues. CDR1 is SEHNR and CDR2 is FQNEAQ in the germline V gene (reference sequence). V was clipped by 7 bases and J by 6 bases; unmatched bases: 8. CDR3 nucleotides: TGTGCCAGCACTAGGCTAGCGGGGACTGATACGCAGTATTTT. Protein: CASTRLAGTDTQYF. The complete variable domain, with remaining parts taken from reference TRBV7-9 and TRBJ2-3, reads DTGVSQNPRHKITKRGQNVTFRCDPISEHNRLYWYRQTLGQGPEFLTYFQNEAQLEKSRLLSDRFSAERPKGSFSTLEIQRTEQGDSAMYLCASTRLAGTDTQYFGPGTRLTVL.

This chain uses TRBV7-7 with TRBJ2-1; 11 bases agree with TRBD1. With 5 bases clipped from V and 4 bases from J, the junction kept 7 bases outside the gene matches. CDR1 is SSHAT, CDR2 FNYEAQ, per germline (reference sequence). The length of the CDR3 is 16 residues. This chain's CDR3 is CASSPMRDRGYNEQFF. The CDR3 nucleotides read TGTGCCAGCAGCCCCATGAGGGACAGGGGGTACAATGAGCAGTTCTTC.

The V call is TRBV6-2 or TRBV6-3, the J call TRBJ1-1, with D uncertain. From germline, CDR1 is MNHEY and CDR2 SVGEGT. The CDR3 runs to 12 residues. The V gene lost 5 bases and the J gene lost 7 bases, with 11 bases spanning the gap. CDR3 amino acids: CASSDTELEAFF. The CDR3 nucleotides read TGTGCCAGCAGTGATACGGAGCTTGAAGCTTTCTTT.

This chain uses TRBV5-1 with TRBJ2-2; D may be TRBD2 (5 bases). Germline-derived CDR1 and CDR2 are SGHRS and YFSETQ. The CDR3 sequence is 16 residues long. With 1 base removed from V and 4 bases from J, the gap between germline ends came to 14 bases. CDR3 region: CASSLTPGMGTGELFF. DNA for the CDR3: TGCGCCAGCAGCTTGACCCCGGGGATGGGCACCGGGGAGCTGTTTTTT.

The chain carries TRBV18 and TRBJ2-1; the D gene is possibly TRBD2 (5 bases). The germline V and J ends were trimmed by 6 bases and 6 bases, with 18 bases remaining between them. The CDR3 has 15 residues. Germline V gene lookup returns CDR1 KGHSH and CDR2 LQKENI. The CDR3 region has the DNA TGTGCCAGCTCCAGAACGGGGTCAGGTTTCAATGAGCAGTTCTTC. Translating gives CASSRTGSGFNEQFF.

This chain links TRBV6-5 with TRBJ2-7; perhaps TRBD1 as D (5 bases). The CDR3 is made up of 13 amino acids. V lost 6 bases and J 4 bases, leaving 13 bases between the germline ends. Germline lookup yields CDR1 MNHEY and CDR2 SVGAGI. CDR3 amino acids: CASSPGSTYEQYF. CDR3 sequence (DNA): TGTGCCAGCAGCCCAGGGTCCACTTACGAGCAGTACTTC.

The rearrangement uses TRBV6-1 and TRBJ2-3; possible D gene TRBD2, 6 bases. Deletions cut 0 bases from V and 6 bases from J, with 16 bases between. CDR3 length equals 16 residues. Germline V gene data show CDR1 as MNHNS and CDR2 as SASEGT. The CDR3 reads CASSEARGGPMDTQYF. In DNA form, the CDR3 reads TGTGCCAGCAGTGAAGCGCGGGGCGGGCCCATGGATACGCAGTATTTT.